This paragraph covers one TCR beta chain sequence. Its antigen is unknown. This entry belongs to a study of T cell repertoires in cytomegalovirus infection. The CDR3 spans 13 residues. Germline V gene data show CDR1 as MDHEN and CDR2 as SYDVKM. V lost 6 bases and J lost 5, with 13 bases in between. Study-wide findings and caveats: Carriage of CMV together with the relevant HLA was identifiable through cumulative public TCR beta family frequency.

TCRdb independently ran MiXCR on the reads; one entry per CDR3 protein. The data show about 600,000 distinct CDR3 sequences, 24% seen once. Material: CD8+ T cells from PBMCs. The TCR originated in a human donor in good health (CMV status not recorded). Some clones in this sample may be carry-over from other donors' samples. V is TRBV28 and J is TRBJ1-2; no definite D call. CDR3 residues: CASSPDRSYGYTF. The CDR3 DNA is TGTGCCAGCAGCCCAGACCGGTCTTATGGCTACACCTTC.